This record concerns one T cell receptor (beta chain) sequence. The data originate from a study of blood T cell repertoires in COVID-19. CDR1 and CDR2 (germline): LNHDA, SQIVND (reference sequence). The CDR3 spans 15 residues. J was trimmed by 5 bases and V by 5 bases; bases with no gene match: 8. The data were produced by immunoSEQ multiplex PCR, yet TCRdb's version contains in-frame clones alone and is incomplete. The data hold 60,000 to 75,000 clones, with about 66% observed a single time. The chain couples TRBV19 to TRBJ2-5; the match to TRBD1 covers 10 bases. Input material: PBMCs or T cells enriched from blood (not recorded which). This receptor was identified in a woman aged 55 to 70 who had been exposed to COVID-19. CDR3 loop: CASSSDRGQRETQYF. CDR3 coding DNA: TGTGCCAGTAGTTCCGACAGGGGGCAGAGGGAGACCCAGTACTTC.